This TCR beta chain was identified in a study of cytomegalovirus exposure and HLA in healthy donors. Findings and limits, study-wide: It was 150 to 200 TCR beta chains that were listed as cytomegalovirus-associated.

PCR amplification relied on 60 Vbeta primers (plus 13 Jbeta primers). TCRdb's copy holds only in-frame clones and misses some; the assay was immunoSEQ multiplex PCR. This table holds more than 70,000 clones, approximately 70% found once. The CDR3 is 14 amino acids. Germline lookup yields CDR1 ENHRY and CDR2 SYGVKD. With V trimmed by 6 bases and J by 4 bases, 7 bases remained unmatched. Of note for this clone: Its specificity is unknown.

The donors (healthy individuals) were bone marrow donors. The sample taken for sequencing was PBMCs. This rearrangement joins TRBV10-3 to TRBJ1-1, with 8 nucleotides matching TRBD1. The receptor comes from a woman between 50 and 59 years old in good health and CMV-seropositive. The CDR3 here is CAIRNRQGSTEAFF. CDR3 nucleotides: TGTGCCATCAGAAACCGACAGGGGAGCACTGAAGCTTTCTTT.